The 22 T cell receptor beta chains reported below all come from one sample, sequenced in a study of OX40 agonist ivuxolimab in advanced cancers. Measured with immunoSEQ multiplex PCR; TCRdb has only the in-frame clones, and not every one. The data show over 75,000 clones, approximately 89% seen once. The material sequenced was CD4+ or CD8+ T cells sorted from blood, taken in a trial of the OX40 agonist ivuxolimab. All receptors derive from an adult with an advanced solid tumor such as melanoma, head and neck, liver or kidney cancer.

The chain carries TRBV6-6 and TRBJ2-1, with D possibly being TRBD2 (5 bases). The V end was cut by 6 bases, the J end by 5 bases, with 17 bases between. CDR1 and CDR2 from the germline V gene are MNHNY and SVGAGI (reference sequence). The length of the CDR3 is 15 residues. The CDR3 coding sequence is TGTGCCAGCAGAGCAGACTACGCGGTTCACAATGAGCAGTTCTTC. The encoded protein is CASRADYAVHNEQFF.

This CDR3 is CASSFGTSGYNEQFF. The DNA of the CDR3 is TGTGCCAGCAGCTTTGGGACTAGCGGATACAATGAGCAGTTCTTC. The rearrangement joins TRBV5-6 to TRBJ2-1; 11 bases map to TRBD2. The CDR3 totals 15 residues. The V segment lost 2 bases and the J segment 4 bases; nucleotides outside the gene matches: 2. Germline V CDR1 and CDR2: SGHDT, YYEEEE.

The sample holds one count of this clone. This chain links TRBV28 with TRBJ1-5; the match to TRBD1 covers 7 bases. CDR1 is MDHEN and CDR2 is SYDVKM in the germline V gene. With V trimmed by 2 bases and J by 7 bases, 11 bases remained unmatched. This CDR3 has 16 residues. The CDR3 loop reads CASSLLDRVRDQPQHF. The CDR3 bases are TGTGCCAGCAGTTTACTTGACAGGGTACGAGACCAGCCCCAGCATTTT.

This rearrangement joins TRBV14 to TRBJ2-1; a weak D match, TRBD1 (6 bases). Trimming pared 1 base from V and 8 bases from J, leaving 24 bases between. Per the germline V gene, CDR1 is SGHDN and CDR2 is FVKESK. This CDR3 contains 18 residues. CDR3 bases: TGTGCCAGCAGCCAAGTTCTTAAAGGGGGACGGCCGGACCATGAGCAGTTCTTC. Translation gives CASSQVLKGGRPDHEQFF.

This chain connects TRBV2 to TRBJ2-3; no reliable D call. The germline V and J ends were trimmed by 0 bases and 2 bases, with 15 bases remaining between them. The germline gives CDR1 SNHLY, CDR2 FYNNEI. CDR3 length equals 17 residues. The CDR3 DNA follows: TGTGCCAGCAGTGAAGCGCGGCGTCTGAGTAACACAGATACGCAGTATTTT. Amino acid sequence: CASSEARRLSNTDTQYF. Variable domain in full (rest from reference TRBV2 and TRBJ2-3): EPEVTQTPSHQVTQMGQEVILRCVPISNHLYFYWYRQILGQKVEFLVSFYNNEISEKSEIFDDQFSVERPDGSNFTLKIRSTKLEDSAMYFCASSEARRLSNTDTQYFGPGTRLTVL.

In DNA form, the CDR3 reads TGTGCCAGCATCGGGACTAGACCCTACGAGCAGTACTTC. This encodes CASIGTRPYEQYF. V gene TRBV28 combines with J gene TRBJ2-7, with 8 bases that match TRBD2. Germline values: CDR1 MDHEN, CDR2 SYDVKM. The V gene end was trimmed by 7 bases and the J gene end by 2 bases; junction bases not matched to a gene: 4. The CDR3 has 13 amino acids.

J is TRBJ2-7 and V is TRBV29-1; unclear D gene. Germline V gene lookup returns CDR1 SQVTM and CDR2 ANQGSEA. V shed 7 bases and J shed 9 bases, with 16 bases lying between them. This CDR3 region has 11 residues. The CDR3 sequence is CSAASGFAQYF. Written as DNA, the CDR3 is TGCAGCGCTGCGTCGGGTTTTGCGCAGTACTTC.

The V call is TRBV9, the J call TRBJ2-1; TRBD2 agrees at 14 bases. The CDR3 runs 17 residues. Germline V gene data show CDR1 as SGDLS and CDR2 as YYNGEE. V shed 0 bases, J shed 7 bases, and the junction held 6 bases outside the gene matches. The CDR3 DNA follows: TGTGCCAGCAGCGTAGTCGGGACTAGCGGGAGTCAAAATGAGCAGTTCTTC. Its protein product is CASSVVGTSGSQNEQFF.

This clone was counted a single time. CDR3 region: CAWTSGSGDTGELFF. CDR3 DNA: TGTGCCTGGACGTCGGGTAGCGGGGACACCGGGGAGCTGTTTTTT. The chain carries TRBV30 and TRBJ2-2; 8 bases line up with TRBD2. The V gene's germline CDR1 is GTSNPN and CDR2 SVGIG (reference sequence). The CDR3 is 15 amino acids. V trimming: 4 bases; J trimming: 3 bases; junction bases outside the gene matches: 7.

This rearrangement joins TRBV7-9 to TRBJ1-1; D gene ambiguous. The CDR3 consists of 15 residues. Germline V lookup: CDR1 SEHNR, CDR2 FQNEAQ (reference sequence). The germline V and J ends were trimmed by 1 base and 4 bases, with 13 bases remaining between them. CDR3 residues: CASSLGTGWGTEAFF. CDR3 sequence (DNA): TGTGCCAGCAGCTTAGGTACGGGTTGGGGCACTGAAGCTTTCTTT.

The chain has TRBV11-3 and TRBJ2-1, with 12 bases aligning to TRBD1. The junction had 6 bases not matched to a gene; V was cut back by 5 bases and J by 4 bases. The CDR3 has 16 amino acids. Germline CDR1 and CDR2: SGHNT and YENEEA. The CDR3 DNA sequence: TGTGCCAGCAGCCGGGACAGGGGGCTGTTATACAATGAGCAGTTCTTC. Translating gives CASSRDRGLLYNEQFF. The full variable domain, rest sourced from reference TRBV11-3 and TRBJ2-1, is EAGVVQSPRYKIIEKKQPVAFWCNPISGHNTLYWYLQNLGQGPELLIRYENEEAVDDSQLPKDRFSAERLKGVDSTLKIQPAELGDSAVYLCASSRDRGLLYNEQFFGPGTRLTVL.

This chain joins TRBV7-2 and TRBJ1-5, with D possibly being TRBD1 (5 bases). The germline V gene encodes CDR1 SGHTA and CDR2 FQGNSA. The length of the CDR3 is 14 residues. Trimming stripped 0 bases from V and 6 bases from J, with 9 bases between. The CDR3 spells CASSLAGQGQPQHF. The CDR3 DNA follows: TGTGCCAGCAGCTTAGCGGGGCAGGGTCAGCCCCAGCATTTT.

This rearrangement joins TRBV15 to TRBJ2-5; TRBD1 matches at 8 bases. V trimming: 2 bases; J trimming: 3 bases; junction bases outside the gene matches: 5. The germline CDR1 and CDR2 sequences are LNHNV and YYDKDF (reference sequence). This CDR3 spans 15 amino acids. As DNA, the CDR3 is TGTGCCACCAGCAGAATTCAGGACAGGGAAGAGACCCAGTACTTC. Protein product: CATSRIQDREETQYF.

In this sample, this clone turned up once. The gene calls are TRBV7-9 and TRBJ2-3; the D gene is possibly TRBD1 (6 bases). This CDR3 region has 13 residues. The V gene's germline CDR1 is SEHNR and CDR2 FQNEAQ (reference sequence). With 7 bases removed from V and 7 bases from J, the gap between germline ends came to 15 bases. CDR3 in amino acids: CASMRTDRYTQYF. CDR3 DNA sequence: TGTGCCAGCATGAGGACAGATAGATATACGCAGTATTTT.

This chain connects TRBV29-1 to TRBJ1-1, with unresolved D. This CDR3 has 13 amino acids. Germline V gene lookup returns CDR1 SQVTM and CDR2 ANQGSEA. V dropped 5 bases and J dropped 1 base, with 11 bases sitting between them. CDR3 protein: CSVFRGGNTEAFF. CDR3 nucleotides: TGCAGCGTTTTCCGAGGAGGGAACACTGAAGCTTTCTTT.

This chain uses TRBV27 with TRBJ1-6; the D gene is possibly TRBD1 (5 bases). V lost 7 bases and J lost 7, with 14 bases in between. Germline V gives CDR1 MNHEY, CDR2 SMNVEV (reference sequence). The CDR3 spans 14 residues. The CDR3 DNA is TGTGCCAGCACCCCAGGACACGAAAATTCACCCCTCCACTTT. This sequence encodes CASTPGHENSPLHF.

This clone was recorded only once. The chain joins TRBV4-1 to TRBJ2-7; no reliable D call. CDR1 is MGHRA and CDR2 is YSYEKL in the germline V gene. CDR3 length equals 13 residues. Between the trimmed V and J ends, which lost 3 bases and 3 bases, there was a span of 9 bases. The CDR3: CASSHTEYYEQYF. The CDR3 nucleotides are TGCGCCAGCAGCCATACAGAGTACTACGAGCAGTACTTC.

The genes are TRBV2 and TRBJ2-2; D gene uncertain. V dropped 4 bases and J dropped 1 base, with 10 bases sitting between them. CDR1 and CDR2 (germline): SNHLY, FYNNEI. The CDR3 runs 15 residues. The CDR3 DNA follows: TGTGCCAGCAGTGTGGAAGGGATGAACACCGGGGAGCTGTTTTTT. This encodes CASSVEGMNTGELFF.

This CDR3 reads CATGQSNSPLHF. The CDR3 coding sequence is TGTGCCACCGGACAGTCCAATTCACCCCTCCACTTT. This chain uses TRBV27 with TRBJ1-6, with D tentatively TRBD1 (6 bases). The germline V gene encodes CDR1 MNHEY and CDR2 SMNVEV (reference sequence). There are 12 residues in the CDR3. V was trimmed by 10 bases and J by 7 bases, leaving 11 bases between them.

The gene calls are TRBV28 and TRBJ2-5; 7 bases are a match to TRBD2. This CDR3 region has 15 residues. The V gene end was trimmed by 7 bases and the J gene end by 5 bases; junction bases not matched to a gene: 13. Germline values: CDR1 MDHEN, CDR2 SYDVKM. Here the CDR3 reads CASKIGRGVWETQYF. The CDR3 DNA is TGTGCCAGCAAAATTGGGAGGGGTGTTTGGGAGACCCAGTACTTC.

J is TRBJ2-1 and V is TRBV19; 9 nucleotides match TRBD1. V lost 4 bases, J lost 4 bases, and 8 bases stayed unmatched. This CDR3 spans 16 amino acids. Germline CDR1 reads LNHDA; CDR2 reads SQIVND (reference sequence). The CDR3 region is CASSNTPGQGYNEQFF. The CDR3 DNA follows: TGTGCCAGTAGTAACACCCCGGGACAGGGTTACAATGAGCAGTTCTTC. The whole variable domain, filled in from reference TRBV19 and TRBJ2-1, reads DGGITQSPKYLFRKEGQNVTLSCEQNLNHDAMYWYRQDPGQGLRLIYYSQIVNDFQKGDIAEGYSVSREKKESFPLTVTSAQKNPTAFYLCASSNTPGQGYNEQFFGPGTRLTVL.

The genes are TRBV4-2 and TRBJ1-5; D is undetermined. Germline V gene data show CDR1 as LGHNA and CDR2 as YNFKEQ. V lost 4 bases and J 2 bases, leaving 15 bases between the germline ends. The CDR3 extends over 16 amino acids. In DNA form, the CDR3 reads TGTGCCAGCAGCCGATGGGAGGGTCAAGGCAATCAGCCCCAGCATTTT. This sequence encodes CASSRWEGQGNQPQHF.